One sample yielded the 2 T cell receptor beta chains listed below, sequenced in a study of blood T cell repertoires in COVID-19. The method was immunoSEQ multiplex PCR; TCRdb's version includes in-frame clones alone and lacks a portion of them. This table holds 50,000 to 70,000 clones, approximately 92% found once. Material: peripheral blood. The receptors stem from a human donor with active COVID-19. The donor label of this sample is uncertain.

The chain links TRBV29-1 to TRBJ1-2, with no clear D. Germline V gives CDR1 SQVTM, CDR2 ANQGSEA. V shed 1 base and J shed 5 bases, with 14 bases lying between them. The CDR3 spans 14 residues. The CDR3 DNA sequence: TGCAGCGTTGAAGGGCCTGGACTCCCGTATGGCTACACCTTC. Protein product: CSVEGPGLPYGYTF.

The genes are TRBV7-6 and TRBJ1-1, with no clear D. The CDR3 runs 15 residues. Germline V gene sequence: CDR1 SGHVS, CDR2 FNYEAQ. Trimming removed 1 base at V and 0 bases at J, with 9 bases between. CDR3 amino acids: CASSLGHRMNTEAFF. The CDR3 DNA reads TGTGCCAGCAGCTTAGGGCACCGCATGAACACTGAAGCTTTCTTT.